The present entry profiles one T cell receptor beta chain with its context. This record comes from a study of OX40 agonist ivuxolimab in advanced cancers. Method: immunoSEQ multiplex PCR; TCRdb's copy keeps in-frame clones and lacks some. The sample holds around 8,000 clones, more than 65% seen once. CDR3 length: 13 residues. From germline, CDR1 is SGHVS and CDR2 FNYEAQ. V was pared by 8 bases and J by 2 bases, with 2 bases of the junction left unmatched. This TCR was sampled from an adult with an advanced solid tumor such as melanoma, head and neck, liver or kidney cancer. This chain links TRBV7-6 with TRBJ1-3, with 8 positions matching TRBD1. Sequencing was performed on CD4+ or CD8+ T cells sorted from blood, taken in a trial of the OX40 agonist ivuxolimab. DNA for the CDR3: TGTGCCAGCTCGGACAGGGCTGGAAACACCATATATTTT. Translating it yields CASSDRAGNTIYF.